This TCR beta chain derives from a study of cytomegalovirus exposure and HLA in healthy donors. PCR involved 60 Vbeta and 13 Jbeta primers. Clones were sequenced by immunoSEQ multiplex PCR, and TCRdb holds only the in-frame ones, with some missing. The table shows about 55,000 clones, with about 84% occurring only once. The CDR3 is made up of 16 amino acids. From germline, CDR1 is MNHEY and CDR2 SMNVEV (reference sequence). The trim removed 5 bases at V and 3 bases at J, leaving 10 bases unmatched. This clone was found a few times. Its antigen is currently unknown. Findings of the study overall: The study assumed roughly uniform donor sequencing depth for presence/absence analyses. TCR beta chains numbering roughly 150 were designated cytomegalovirus-associated.

This receptor was obtained from a man aged 25 to 40 in good health and CMV-seronegative. The rearrangement links TRBV27 to TRBJ2-1; TRBD2 aligns across 7 bases. The sample taken for sequencing was PBMCs. CDR3 in amino acids: CASSILGTTIYNEQFF. CDR3 DNA sequence: TGTGCCAGCAGTATCCTCGGGACTACCATCTACAATGAGCAGTTCTTC.